This entry lists 29 T cell receptor beta chains sequenced from one sample in a study of T cell changes during pregnancy in multiple sclerosis. Sequencing was performed with immunoSEQ multiplex PCR; in TCRdb, only in-frame clones are kept and a portion is missing. The table includes roughly 26,000 clones, 89% detected once. This specimen consisted of CD8+ T cells from peripheral blood mononuclear cells, obtained in the second trimester of pregnancy. The source of these receptors is a female donor with multiple sclerosis, enrolled in a pregnancy study.

This rearrangement joins TRBV9 to TRBJ2-7, with 7 bases lining up with TRBD2. Unmatched junction bases numbered 5, after V lost 0 bases and J lost 2 bases. The CDR3 loop spans 15 amino acids. Germline V gene sequence: CDR1 SGDLS, CDR2 YYNGEE. CDR3 loop: CASSVEAGPTYEQYF. DNA for the CDR3: TGTGCCAGCAGCGTAGAAGCGGGACCCACCTACGAGCAGTACTTC. Together with reference TRBV9 and TRBJ2-7, the CDR3 gives the full variable domain: DSGVTQTPKHLITATGQRVTLRCSPRSGDLSVYWYQQSLDQGLQFLIQYYNGEERAKGNILERFSAQQFPDLHSELNLSSLELGDSALYFCASSVEAGPTYEQYFGPGTRLTVT.

The chain uses TRBV7-2 and TRBJ2-3; maybe TRBD1 (5 bases). The CDR3 runs 17 residues. Trimming removed 7 bases from V and 1 base from J, with 21 bases in between. Germline loops: CDR1 SGHTA, CDR2 FQGNSA. The CDR3 nucleotides read TGTGCCAGCACCCGCCGCCTGGGAACGACAGGCACAGATACGCAGTATTTT. Its protein product is CASTRRLGTTGTDTQYF. Combining the CDR3 with reference TRBV7-2 and TRBJ2-3 gives the whole variable domain GAGVSQSPSNKVTEKGKDVELRCDPISGHTALYWYRQSLGQGLEFLIYFQGNSAPDKSGLPSDRFSAERTGGSVSTLTIQRTQQEDSAVYLCASTRRLGTTGTDTQYFGPGTRLTVL.

This chain uses TRBV27 with TRBJ1-1, with D possibly matching TRBD1 (5 bases). The CDR3 has 14 residues. With 7 bases removed from V and 0 bases from J, the gap between germline ends came to 12 bases. Germline V CDR1 and CDR2: MNHEY, SMNVEV (reference sequence). The CDR3 DNA follows: TGTGCCAGCACGCCGGGACTGCTGAACACTGAAGCTTTCTTT. It translates to CASTPGLLNTEAFF.

J is TRBJ2-2 and V is TRBV27; D may be TRBD1 (5 bases). CDR1 and CDR2 from the germline V gene are MNHEY and SMNVEV (reference sequence). Trimming removed 6 bases from V and 7 bases from J, with 9 bases in between. The CDR3 contains 12 residues. The CDR3: CASSPTGGELFF. The CDR3 region has the DNA TGTGCCAGCAGCCCTACAGGCGGGGAGCTGTTTTTT.

The V gene is TRBV28, the J gene TRBJ2-7; the match to TRBD2 covers 14 bases. This CDR3 has 16 residues. Germline values: CDR1 MDHEN, CDR2 SYDVKM. V shed 1 base, J shed 7 bases, and the junction held 6 bases outside the gene matches. The DNA of the CDR3 is TGTGCCAGCAGTTTATTGACTAGCGGGAGGGCCGTAGAGCAGTACTTC. This encodes CASSLLTSGRAVEQYF.

V and J are TRBV27 and TRBJ2-2, with 10 bases lining up with TRBD2. This CDR3 is built from 16 residues. After removal of 4 bases from V and 4 bases from J, the junction contained 6 bases not matched to a gene. Germline CDR1 MNHEY, CDR2 SMNVEV (reference sequence). CDR3 region: CASSSTGTSVTGELFF. Here the CDR3 DNA reads TGTGCCAGCAGTTCCACCGGGACTAGCGTCACCGGGGAGCTGTTTTTT.

J is TRBJ2-7 and V is TRBV6-5, with D unclear. This CDR3 has 11 amino acids. Trimming cost V 2 bases and J 5 bases, with 4 bases left between them. Germline CDR1 MNHEY, CDR2 SVGAGI. The CDR3 loop is CASSYSHEQYF. The CDR3 DNA reads as TGTGCCAGCAGTTACAGCCACGAGCAGTACTTC.

The chain carries TRBV15 and TRBJ1-4; the match to TRBD1 covers 7 bases. This CDR3 comprises 14 residues. The J segment lost 8 bases and the V segment lost 4 bases, leaving 7 bases of the junction unmatched. Germline CDR1 reads LNHNV; CDR2 reads YYDKDF (reference sequence). The CDR3 DNA reads as TGTGCCACCAGCACCTACGACAGGGAGGAAAAACTGTTTTTT. It translates to CATSTYDREEKLFF.

The chain combines TRBV27 with TRBJ2-4; 7 bases map to TRBD1. Trimming removed 9 bases from V and 2 bases from J; junction bases left unmatched: 7. This CDR3 is built from 14 residues. Germline assignment: CDR1 MNHEY and CDR2 SMNVEV (reference sequence). The CDR3 is CASGRRGPKNIQYF. CDR3 sequence (DNA): TGTGCCAGTGGACGAAGGGGGCCCAAAAACATTCAGTACTTC.

V usage is TRBV28 and J usage is TRBJ2-1; D is uncertain. The CDR3 contains 17 residues. CDR1 and CDR2 (germline): MDHEN, SYDVKM. V lost 6 bases and J lost 0, with 18 bases in between. The chain's CDR3 is CASRTLIIDSSYNEQFF. In DNA, the CDR3 is TGTGCCAGCAGAACTTTAATCATTGATAGCTCCTACAATGAGCAGTTCTTC.

V and J are TRBV14 and TRBJ2-5; D might be TRBD2 (6 bases). CDR3 size: 15 residues. V lost 1 base to trimming and J lost 3 bases, with 12 bases between them. Germline lookup yields CDR1 SGHDN and CDR2 FVKESK. The CDR3 DNA sequence: TGTGCCAGCAGCCAAGGGCCTAGCGCAGAAGAGACCCAGTACTTC. This gives the protein CASSQGPSAEETQYF.

The genes are TRBV27 and TRBJ2-1; 9 bases agree with TRBD2. In germline, CDR1 is MNHEY, CDR2 SMNVEV (reference sequence). The CDR3 covers 16 residues. The trim removed 2 bases at V and 6 bases at J, leaving 8 bases unmatched. For the CDR3, the DNA is TGTGCCAGCAGTTTAGGACTAGCGTACGACGGCAATGAGCAGTTCTTC. Translation: CASSLGLAYDGNEQFF.

The V call is TRBV2, the J call TRBJ2-7; 8 bases align to TRBD1. This CDR3 has 14 residues. CDR1 is SNHLY, CDR2 FYNNEI, per germline. V was pared by 7 bases and J by 3 bases, with 8 bases of the junction left unmatched. The CDR3 DNA reads TGTGCCAGCAATACAGGGGGTCCCCACTACGAGCAGTACTTC. Translated, it gives CASNTGGPHYEQYF. The full variable domain, completed using reference TRBV2 and TRBJ2-7, is EPEVTQTPSHQVTQMGQEVILRCVPISNHLYFYWYRQILGQKVEFLVSFYNNEISEKSEIFDDQFSVERPDGSNFTLKIRSTKLEDSAMYFCASNTGGPHYEQYFGPGTRLTVT.

The chain links TRBV7-8 to TRBJ2-3; D may be TRBD1 (6 bases). Trimming stripped 2 bases from V and 2 bases from J, with 17 bases between. Germline values: CDR1 SGHVS, CDR2 FQNEAQ. The CDR3 covers 17 residues. The CDR3 loop is CASSLNTGTQNTDTQYF. The CDR3 nucleotides are TGTGCCAGCAGCTTAAATACCGGGACACAAAACACAGATACGCAGTATTTT.

The chain couples TRBV6-5 to TRBJ1-2; D ambiguous. The CDR3 spans 15 residues. Trimming shortened V by 0 bases and J by 1 base, and 9 bases separated the two germline ends. Germline V gene data show CDR1 as MNHEY and CDR2 as SVGAGI. In DNA form, the CDR3 reads TGTGCCAGCAGTTACTCTCCCGGGAGTAACTATGGCTACACCTTC. Its translation: CASSYSPGSNYGYTF.

The V call is TRBV10-3, the J call TRBJ2-5; D is possibly TRBD2 (6 bases). Germline CDR1 and CDR2: ENHRY and SYGVKD. This CDR3 has 15 residues. The V and J ends lost 2 bases and 5 bases respectively, with 15 bases between them. The CDR3 DNA follows: TGTGCCATCAGTGAGGGCCGCCAGGGAGGTGAGACCCAGTACTTC. Protein sequence: CAISEGRQGGETQYF.

This clone turned up a few times. V gene TRBV27 combines with J gene TRBJ2-5, with 8 nucleotides matching TRBD1. The CDR3 is 14 residues long. V lost 4 bases, J lost 5 bases, and 6 bases stayed unmatched. CDR1 and CDR2 (germline): MNHEY, SMNVEV (reference sequence). The CDR3 DNA follows: TGTGCCAGCAGTTGGACAGGGCCCGGGGAGACCCAGTACTTC. This sequence encodes CASSWTGPGETQYF.

The gene calls are TRBV19 and TRBJ2-3, with 7 bases that match TRBD1. CDR3 length equals 12 residues. The J segment lost 4 bases and the V segment lost 6 bases, leaving 1 base of the junction unmatched. Per the germline V gene, CDR1 is LNHDA and CDR2 is SQIVND (reference sequence). The CDR3 nucleotides read TGTGCCAGTAGCCAGGGGGCAGATACGCAGTATTTT. As protein: CASSQGADTQYF.

This chain connects TRBV13 to TRBJ2-5; D perhaps matches TRBD1 (5 bases). The last part of the DNA fits TRBJ2-7 better; the J call may be wrong. The CDR3 contains 15 residues. Germline loops: CDR1 PRHDT, CDR2 FYEKMQ (reference sequence). CDR3 sequence (DNA): TGTGCCAGCAGCCCCCATCAGCAGGGTAACCACGAGCAGTACTTC. Translated: CASSPHQQGNHEQYF.

CDR3 protein: CATSRDRLAGSYNEQFF. CDR3 nucleotides: TGTGCCACCAGCAGGGACCGACTAGCGGGGTCCTACAATGAGCAGTTCTTC. The V call is TRBV15, the J call TRBJ2-1, with TRBD2 matching over 11 bases. V lost 3 bases to trimming and J lost 1 base; unmatched junction nucleotides: 5. There are 17 residues in the CDR3. Germline values: CDR1 LNHNV, CDR2 YYDKDF (reference sequence). Full variable domain (missing parts from reference TRBV15 and TRBJ2-1): DAMVIQNPRYQVTQFGKPVTLSCSQTLNHNVMYWYQQKSSQAPKLLFHYYDKDFNNEADTPDNFQSRRPNTSFCFLDIRSPGLGDTAMYLCATSRDRLAGSYNEQFFGPGTRLTVL.

The J gene is TRBJ2-7, the V gene TRBV19; 12 bases fit TRBD1. CDR1 is LNHDA, CDR2 SQIVND, per germline (reference sequence). The CDR3 has 20 residues. J was trimmed by 2 bases and V by 5 bases; bases with no gene match: 19. As DNA, the CDR3 is TGTGCCAGTAGTGGGGTAGGATCCGGGACAGGGGGCGTTCGGACCTACGAGCAGTACTTC. This gives the protein CASSGVGSGTGGVRTYEQYF.

The chain joins TRBV28 to TRBJ2-7; D is possibly TRBD2 (5 bases). The germline V gene has CDR1 MDHEN and CDR2 SYDVKM. This CDR3 has 15 amino acids. Trimming stripped 6 bases from V and 7 bases from J, with 22 bases between. CDR3 coding DNA: TGTGCCAGCAGGCCGACCGCATCGGGATGGGAGGAGCAGTACTTC. Its protein is CASRPTASGWEEQYF.

This CDR3 is CASSQTRKSYEQYF. The CDR3 DNA follows: TGTGCCAGCAGCCAGACAAGGAAAAGCTACGAGCAGTACTTC. The chain links TRBV6-5 to TRBJ2-7; D is ambiguous. Germline values: CDR1 MNHEY, CDR2 SVGAGI. The CDR3 has 14 residues. V lost 6 bases and J lost 3, with 15 bases in between.

This clone appeared once. This chain uses TRBV11-3 with TRBJ1-1; D gene unclear. With 3 bases removed from V and 5 bases from J, the gap between germline ends came to 10 bases. This CDR3 comprises 13 residues. CDR1 and CDR2 (germline): SGHNT, YENEEA. CDR3 in amino acids: CASSLLLGTEAFF. The CDR3 bases are TGTGCCAGCAGCTTGCTCCTCGGGACTGAAGCTTTCTTT.

The chain recombines TRBV27 with TRBJ1-1, with TRBD1 as a possible D gene (6 bases). Trimming shortened V by 3 bases and J by 3 bases, and 8 bases separated the two germline ends. The V gene's germline CDR1 is MNHEY and CDR2 SMNVEV (reference sequence). This CDR3 has 13 amino acids. The CDR3 sequence is CASSFEGDTEAFF. CDR3 coding DNA: TGTGCCAGCAGTTTTGAGGGGGACACTGAAGCTTTCTTT.

J is TRBJ1-2 and V is TRBV4-2; possible D gene TRBD1, 6 bases. V was pared by 4 bases and J by 7 bases, with 16 bases between. Germline CDR1 LGHNA, CDR2 YNFKEQ. This CDR3 has 14 amino acids. DNA for the CDR3: TGTGCCAGCAGCCTAACCCTGGGGGCGCGTGGCTACACCTTC. Encoded protein: CASSLTLGARGYTF.

The chain recombines TRBV19 with TRBJ2-7; 9 nucleotides align to TRBD2. CDR1 is LNHDA and CDR2 is SQIVND in the germline V gene (reference sequence). V lost 1 base, J lost 3 bases, and 7 bases stayed unmatched. There are 16 residues in the CDR3. The CDR3 sequence is CASSIVAGEPDYEQYF. CDR3 nucleotide sequence: TGTGCCAGTAGTATAGTAGCGGGAGAGCCCGACTACGAGCAGTACTTC.

This chain connects TRBV7-3 to TRBJ2-1; 12 bases line up with TRBD2. This CDR3 is built from 15 residues. CDR1 and CDR2 from the germline V gene are SGHTA and FQGTGA. Trimming removed 5 bases from V and 6 bases from J; junction bases left unmatched: 5. Here the CDR3 DNA reads TGTGCCAGCAGCCCCTCGGGACTAGCGGGCAATGAGCAGTTCTTC. The encoded protein is CASSPSGLAGNEQFF.

The gene calls are TRBV28 and TRBJ2-2; D is perhaps TRBD1 (7 bases). There are 18 residues in the CDR3. Germline assignment: CDR1 MDHEN and CDR2 SYDVKM. Trimming removed 3 bases from V and 4 bases from J, with 21 bases in between. CDR3 DNA sequence: TGTGCCAGCAGTTTTCACGGAACAGGGGTGCGGGGCACCGGGGAGCTGTTTTTT. Its translation is CASSFHGTGVRGTGELFF.